This T cell receptor beta chain emerged from a study of control samples from healthy donors and cancer patients (dated by TCRdb to 2020 to 2021). Reading the germline V gene gives CDR1 MDHEN and CDR2 SYDVKM. CDR3 length: 16 amino acids, cysteine to phenylalanine. Just the 48-base CDR3 DNA is kept, in frame starting at base 1. V and J are trimmed by 10 bases and 2 bases, and the gene matches miss 8 bases of the junction. A note on this clone: Its antigen specificity is not known. Base qualities were left out, and no much larger clone turns up one base away.

The library was produced with the immunoSEQ multiplex PCR assay. In TCRdb, the immuneACCESS table is reduced to in-frame sequences with V and J assigned. These tables do not hold every clone; where another copy was compared, an unresolved V gene accounts for under half, and the others remain unexplained. The sample data list 90,000 or so clones, and around 85% of these were observed just once. The ten biggest clones cover around 35% of the sample. The sequence was obtained from a man between 65 and 80 years old with lung cancer. The sequence joins TRBV28 to TRBJ1-4; TRBD1 aligns with 12 central bases. The sequenced sample was PBMCs. The nucleotide sequence is TGTGCCACCCGAAGGGACAGGGGGCTCACTAATGAAAAACTGTTTTTT. This is translated as CATRRDRGLTNEKLFF.